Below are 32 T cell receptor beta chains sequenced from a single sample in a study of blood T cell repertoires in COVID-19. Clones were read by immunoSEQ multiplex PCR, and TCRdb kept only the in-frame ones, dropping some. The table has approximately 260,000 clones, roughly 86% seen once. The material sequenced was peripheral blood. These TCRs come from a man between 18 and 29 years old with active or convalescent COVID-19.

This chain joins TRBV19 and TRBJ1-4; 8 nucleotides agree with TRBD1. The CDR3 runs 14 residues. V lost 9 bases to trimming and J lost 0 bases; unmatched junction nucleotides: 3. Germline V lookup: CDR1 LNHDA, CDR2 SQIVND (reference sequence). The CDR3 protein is CASQDRATNEKLFF. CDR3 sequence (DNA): TGTGCCAGCCAGGACAGGGCAACTAATGAAAAACTGTTTTTT.

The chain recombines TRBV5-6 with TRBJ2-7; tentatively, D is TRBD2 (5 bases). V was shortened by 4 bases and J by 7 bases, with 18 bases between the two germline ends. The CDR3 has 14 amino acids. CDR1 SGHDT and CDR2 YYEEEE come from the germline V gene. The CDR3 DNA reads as TGTGCCAGCAGCCCCCTAGGCCGGGGATGGGAGCAGTACTTC. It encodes CASSPLGRGWEQYF.

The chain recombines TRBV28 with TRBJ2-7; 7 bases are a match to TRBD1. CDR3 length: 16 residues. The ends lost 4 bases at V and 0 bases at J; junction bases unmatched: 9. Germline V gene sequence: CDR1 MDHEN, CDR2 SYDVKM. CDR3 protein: CASSYQGQSTSYEQYF. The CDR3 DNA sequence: TGTGCCAGCAGTTACCAGGGACAGTCCACCTCCTACGAGCAGTACTTC. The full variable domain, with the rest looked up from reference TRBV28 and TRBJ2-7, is DVKVTQSSRYLVKRTGEKVFLECVQDMDHENMFWYRQDPGLGLRLIYFSYDVKMKEKGDIPEGYSVSREKKERFSLILESASTNQTSMYLCASSYQGQSTSYEQYFGPGTRLTVT.

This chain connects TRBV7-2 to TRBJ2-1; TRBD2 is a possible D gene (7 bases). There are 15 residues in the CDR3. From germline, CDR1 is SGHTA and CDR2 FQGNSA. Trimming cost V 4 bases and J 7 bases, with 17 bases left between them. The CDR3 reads CASSSLAGARNEQFF. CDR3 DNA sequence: TGTGCCAGCAGCTCCCTGGCGGGGGCGAGGAATGAGCAGTTCTTC.

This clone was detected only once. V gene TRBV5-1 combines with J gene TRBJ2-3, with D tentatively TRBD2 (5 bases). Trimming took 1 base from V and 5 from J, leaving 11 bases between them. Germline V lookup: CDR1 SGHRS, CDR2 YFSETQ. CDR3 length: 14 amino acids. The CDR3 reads CASSLSLGEDTQYF. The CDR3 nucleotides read TGCGCCAGCAGCTTGTCCCTCGGGGAAGATACGCAGTATTTT.

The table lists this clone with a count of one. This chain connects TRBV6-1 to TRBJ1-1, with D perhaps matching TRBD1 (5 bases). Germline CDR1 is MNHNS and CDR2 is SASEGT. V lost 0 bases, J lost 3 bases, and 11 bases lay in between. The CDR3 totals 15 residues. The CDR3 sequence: CASSEATKGDTEAFF. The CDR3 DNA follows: TGTGCCAGCAGTGAAGCCACAAAAGGGGACACTGAAGCTTTCTTT.

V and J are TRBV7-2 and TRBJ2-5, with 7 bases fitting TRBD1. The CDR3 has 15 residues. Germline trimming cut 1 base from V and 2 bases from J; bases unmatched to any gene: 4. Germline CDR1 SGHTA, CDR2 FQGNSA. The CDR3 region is CASSLDPRGQETQYF. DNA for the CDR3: TGTGCCAGCAGCTTAGACCCCAGGGGGCAAGAGACCCAGTACTTC.

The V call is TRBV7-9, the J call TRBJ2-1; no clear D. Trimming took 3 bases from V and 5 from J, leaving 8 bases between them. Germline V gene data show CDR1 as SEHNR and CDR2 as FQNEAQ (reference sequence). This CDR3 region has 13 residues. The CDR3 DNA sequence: TGTGCCAGCAGCTTCTCTATCAACAATGAGCAGTTCTTC. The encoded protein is CASSFSINNEQFF. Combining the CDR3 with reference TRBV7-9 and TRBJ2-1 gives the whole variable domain DTGVSQNPRHKITKRGQNVTFRCDPISEHNRLYWYRQTLGQGPEFLTYFQNEAQLEKSRLLSDRFSAERPKGSFSTLEIQRTEQGDSAMYLCASSFSINNEQFFGPGTRLTVL.

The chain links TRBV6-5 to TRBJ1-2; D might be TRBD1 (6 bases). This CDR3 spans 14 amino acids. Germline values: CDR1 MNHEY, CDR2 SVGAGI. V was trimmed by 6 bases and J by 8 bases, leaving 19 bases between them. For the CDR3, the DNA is TGTGCCAGCAGCGATCACAGGGTTTTAGAGGGCTACACCTTC. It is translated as CASSDHRVLEGYTF.

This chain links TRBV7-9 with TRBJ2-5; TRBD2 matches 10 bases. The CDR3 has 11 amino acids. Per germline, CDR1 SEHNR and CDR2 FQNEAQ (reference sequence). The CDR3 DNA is TGTGCGATAGCGGGGGGAGAGACCCAGTACTTC. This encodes CAIAGGETQYF. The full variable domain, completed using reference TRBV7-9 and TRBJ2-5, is DTGVSQNPRHKITKRGQNVTFRCDPISEHNRLYWYRQTLGQGPEFLTYFQNEAQLEKSRLLSDRFSAERPKGSFSTLEIQRTEQGDSAMYLCAIAGGETQYFGPGTRLLVL.

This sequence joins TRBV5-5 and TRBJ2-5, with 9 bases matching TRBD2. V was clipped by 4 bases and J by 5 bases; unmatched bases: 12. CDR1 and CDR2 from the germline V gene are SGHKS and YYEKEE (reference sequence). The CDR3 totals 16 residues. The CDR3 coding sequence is TGTGCCAGCAGCGGCCCTTTAGGGAGCGGGAGGGAGACCCAGTACTTC. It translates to CASSGPLGSGRETQYF. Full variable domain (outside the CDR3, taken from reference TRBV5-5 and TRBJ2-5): DAGVTQSPTHLIKTRGQQVTLRCSPISGHKSVSWYQQVLGQGPQFIFQYYEKEERGRGNFPDRFSARQFPNYSSELNVNALLLGDSALYLCASSGPLGSGRETQYFGPGTRLLVL.

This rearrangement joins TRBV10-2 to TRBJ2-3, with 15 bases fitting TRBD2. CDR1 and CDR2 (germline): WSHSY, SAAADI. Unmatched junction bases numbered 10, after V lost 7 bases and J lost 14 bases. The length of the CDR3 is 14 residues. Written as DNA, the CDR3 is TGCGCCAGCAAAGGACTAGCGGGGGGGCCAGAGGGGTATTTT. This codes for CASKGLAGGPEGYF.

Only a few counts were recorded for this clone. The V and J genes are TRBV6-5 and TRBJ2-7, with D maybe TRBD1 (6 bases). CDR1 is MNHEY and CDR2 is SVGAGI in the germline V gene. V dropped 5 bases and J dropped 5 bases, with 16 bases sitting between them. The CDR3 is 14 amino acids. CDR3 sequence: CASSISGTSNEQYF. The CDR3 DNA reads TGTGCCAGCAGTATCTCCGGGACATCGAACGAGCAGTACTTC.

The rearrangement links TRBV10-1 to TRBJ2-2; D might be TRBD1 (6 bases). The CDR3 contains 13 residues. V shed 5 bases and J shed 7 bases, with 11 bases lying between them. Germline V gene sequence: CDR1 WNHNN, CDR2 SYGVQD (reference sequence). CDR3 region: CASSRTAHGELFF. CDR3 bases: TGCGCCAGCAGTCGGACAGCGCACGGGGAGCTGTTTTTT.

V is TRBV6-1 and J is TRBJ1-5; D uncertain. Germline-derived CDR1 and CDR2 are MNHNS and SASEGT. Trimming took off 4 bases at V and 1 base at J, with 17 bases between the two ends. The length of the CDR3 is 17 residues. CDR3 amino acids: CASSGNLGPGSNQPQHF. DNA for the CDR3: TGTGCCAGCAGTGGCAACCTAGGCCCTGGAAGCAATCAGCCCCAGCATTTT.

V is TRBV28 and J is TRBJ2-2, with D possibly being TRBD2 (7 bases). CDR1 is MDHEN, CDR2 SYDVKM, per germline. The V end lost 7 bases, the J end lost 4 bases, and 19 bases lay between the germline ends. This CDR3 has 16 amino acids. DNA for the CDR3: TGTGCCAGCACCTGGGGGGGCGGGGGCGCCACCGGGGAGCTGTTTTTT. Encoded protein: CASTWGGGGATGELFF.

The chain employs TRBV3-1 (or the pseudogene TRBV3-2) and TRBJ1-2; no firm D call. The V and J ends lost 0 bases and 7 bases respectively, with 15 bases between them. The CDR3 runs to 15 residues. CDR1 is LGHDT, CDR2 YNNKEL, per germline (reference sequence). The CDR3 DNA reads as TGTGCCAGCAGCCAAGACCGTTTACGGGAGTTTGGCTACACCTTC. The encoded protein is CASSQDRLREFGYTF.

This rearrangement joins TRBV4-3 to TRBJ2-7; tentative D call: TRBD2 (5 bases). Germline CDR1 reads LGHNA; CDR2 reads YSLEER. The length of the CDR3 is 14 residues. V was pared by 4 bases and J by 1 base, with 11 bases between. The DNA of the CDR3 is TGCGCCAGCAGCCCCCACTGGGAGTCCTACGAGCAGTACTTC. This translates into CASSPHWESYEQYF.

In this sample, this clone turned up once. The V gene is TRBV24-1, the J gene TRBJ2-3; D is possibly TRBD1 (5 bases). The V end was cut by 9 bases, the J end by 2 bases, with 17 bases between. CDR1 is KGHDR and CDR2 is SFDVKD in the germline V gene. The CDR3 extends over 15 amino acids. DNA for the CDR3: TGTGCCACCCAGGGCGTTGGGCTTCTCACAGATACGCAGTATTTT. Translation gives CATQGVGLLTDTQYF.

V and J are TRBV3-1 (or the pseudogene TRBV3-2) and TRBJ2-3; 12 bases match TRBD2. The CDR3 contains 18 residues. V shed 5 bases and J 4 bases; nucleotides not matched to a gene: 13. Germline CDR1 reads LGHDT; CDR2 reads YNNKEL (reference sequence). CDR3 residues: CASSSPGASGGAADTQYF. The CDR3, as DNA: TGTGCCAGCAGCTCACCTGGGGCTAGCGGGGGGGCGGCAGATACGCAGTATTTT.

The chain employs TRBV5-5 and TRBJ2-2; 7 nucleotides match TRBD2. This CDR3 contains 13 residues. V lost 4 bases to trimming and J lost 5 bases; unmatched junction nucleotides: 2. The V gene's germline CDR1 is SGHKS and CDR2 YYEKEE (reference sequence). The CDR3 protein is CASSTGGTGELFF. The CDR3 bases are TGTGCCAGCAGCACGGGGGGTACCGGGGAGCTGTTTTTT.

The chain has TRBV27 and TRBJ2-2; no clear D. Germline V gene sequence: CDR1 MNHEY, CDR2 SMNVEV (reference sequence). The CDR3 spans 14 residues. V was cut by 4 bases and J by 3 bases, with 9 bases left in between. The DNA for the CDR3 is TGTGCCAGCAGTTGGAGCCTAGACACCGGGGAGCTGTTTTTT. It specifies CASSWSLDTGELFF.

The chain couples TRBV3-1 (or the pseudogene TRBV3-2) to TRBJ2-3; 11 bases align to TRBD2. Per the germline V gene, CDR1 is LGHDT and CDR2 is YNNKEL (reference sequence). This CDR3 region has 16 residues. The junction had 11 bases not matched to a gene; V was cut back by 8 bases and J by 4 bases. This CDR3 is CASARILAGVPDTQYF. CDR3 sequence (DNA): TGTGCCAGCGCCCGAATACTAGCGGGAGTTCCAGATACGCAGTATTTT.

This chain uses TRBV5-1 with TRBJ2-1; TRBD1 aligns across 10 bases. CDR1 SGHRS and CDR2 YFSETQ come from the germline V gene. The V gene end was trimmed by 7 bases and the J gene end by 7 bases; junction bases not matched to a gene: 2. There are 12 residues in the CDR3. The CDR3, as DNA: TGCGCCAGCCGACAGGGGGCAAATGAGCAGTTCTTC. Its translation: CASRQGANEQFF.

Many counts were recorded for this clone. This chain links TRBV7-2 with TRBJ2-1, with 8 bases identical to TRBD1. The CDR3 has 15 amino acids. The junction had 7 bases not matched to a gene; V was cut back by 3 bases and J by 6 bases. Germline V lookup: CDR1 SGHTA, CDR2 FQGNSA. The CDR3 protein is CASSFGQGEGNEQFF. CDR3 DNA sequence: TGTGCCAGCAGCTTTGGACAGGGCGAGGGCAATGAGCAGTTCTTC.

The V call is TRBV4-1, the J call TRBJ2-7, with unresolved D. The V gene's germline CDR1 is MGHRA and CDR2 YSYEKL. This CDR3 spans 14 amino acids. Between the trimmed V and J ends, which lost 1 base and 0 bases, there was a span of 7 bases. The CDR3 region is CASSQGQLSYEQYF. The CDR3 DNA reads TGCGCCAGCAGCCAAGGACAACTCTCCTACGAGCAGTACTTC.

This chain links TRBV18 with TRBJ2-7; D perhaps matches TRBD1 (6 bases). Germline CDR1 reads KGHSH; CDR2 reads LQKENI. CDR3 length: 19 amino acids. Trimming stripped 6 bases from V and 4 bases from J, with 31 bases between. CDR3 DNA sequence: TGTGCCAGCTCCCCGACCCAGGGGACACCTGCTTTAACGGGGTACGAGCAGTACTTC. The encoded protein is CASSPTQGTPALTGYEQYF.

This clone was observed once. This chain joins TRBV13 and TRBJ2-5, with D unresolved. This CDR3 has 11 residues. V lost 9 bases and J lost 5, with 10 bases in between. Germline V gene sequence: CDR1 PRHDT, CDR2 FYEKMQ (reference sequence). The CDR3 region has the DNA TGTGCCAGTTCCACCGGGGAGACCCAGTACTTC. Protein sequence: CASSTGETQYF.

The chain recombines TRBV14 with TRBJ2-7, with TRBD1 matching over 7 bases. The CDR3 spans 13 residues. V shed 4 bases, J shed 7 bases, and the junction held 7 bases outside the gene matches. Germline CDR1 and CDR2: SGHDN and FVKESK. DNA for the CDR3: TGTGCCAGCAGCCGCCGGGACAGCCCTGAGCAGTACTTC. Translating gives CASSRRDSPEQYF. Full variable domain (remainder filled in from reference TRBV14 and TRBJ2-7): EAGVTQFPSHSVIEKGQTVTLRCDPISGHDNLYWYRRVMGKEIKFLLHFVKESKQDESGMPNNRFLAERTGGTYSTLKVQPAELEDSGVYFCASSRRDSPEQYFGPGTRLTVT.

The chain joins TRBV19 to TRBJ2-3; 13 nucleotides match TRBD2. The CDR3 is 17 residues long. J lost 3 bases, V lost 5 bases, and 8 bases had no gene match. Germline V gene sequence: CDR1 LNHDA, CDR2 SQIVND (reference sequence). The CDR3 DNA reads TGTGCCAGTAGTTCTCGGACTAGCGGGAGTCGTACAGATACGCAGTATTTT. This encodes CASSSRTSGSRTDTQYF.

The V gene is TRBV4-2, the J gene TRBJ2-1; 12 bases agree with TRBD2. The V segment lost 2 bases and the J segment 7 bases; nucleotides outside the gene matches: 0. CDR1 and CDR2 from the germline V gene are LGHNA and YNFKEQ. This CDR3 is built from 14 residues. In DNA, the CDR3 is TGTGCCAGCAGCCAACTAGCGGGAGGGAATGAGCAGTTCTTC. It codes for CASSQLAGGNEQFF.

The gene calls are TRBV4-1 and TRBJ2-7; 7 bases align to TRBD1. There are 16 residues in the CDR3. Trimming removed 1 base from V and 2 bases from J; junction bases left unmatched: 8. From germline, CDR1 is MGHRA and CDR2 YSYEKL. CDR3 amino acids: CASSQAAGQAAYEQYF. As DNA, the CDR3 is TGCGCCAGCAGCCAAGCAGCCGGACAGGCGGCCTACGAGCAGTACTTC.